These 13 T cell receptor beta chains originate from one sample sequenced in a study of cytomegalovirus exposure and HLA in healthy donors. The primer mix had 60 Vbeta and 13 Jbeta primers. TCRdb keeps only in-frame clones here, not all; method: immunoSEQ multiplex PCR. The table includes approximately 150,000 clones, 77% detected once. Sequencing was performed on PBMCs. These TCRs come from a female donor in good health and CMV-seronegative.

The J gene is TRBJ1-1, the V gene TRBV6-5, with TRBD1 as a possible D gene (5 bases). The ends were cut back, 0 bases at V and 0 bases at J, with 11 bases in the middle. Per the germline V gene, CDR1 is MNHEY and CDR2 is SVGAGI. CDR3 length: 16 amino acids. The CDR3 spells CASSYSVPGMNTEAFF. The CDR3 bases are TGTGCCAGCAGTTACTCCGTACCAGGGATGAACACTGAAGCTTTCTTT.

The rearrangement uses TRBV18 and TRBJ2-3; D not resolved. Trimming took off 0 bases at V and 2 bases at J, with 9 bases between the two ends. The CDR3 length is 15 residues. CDR1 and CDR2 (germline): KGHSH, LQKENI. CDR3: CASSPPGSYTDTQYF. The CDR3 DNA reads TGTGCCAGCTCACCACCGGGCAGTTACACAGATACGCAGTATTTT.

Regarding this clone: The same CDR3 is also encoded by other DNA sequences in this sample. The chain uses TRBV19 and TRBJ1-3, with D maybe TRBD1 (5 bases). Trimming took 1 base from V and 2 from J, leaving 21 bases between them. The germline CDR1 and CDR2 sequences are LNHDA and SQIVND (reference sequence). The CDR3 contains 19 residues. Here the CDR3 DNA reads TGTGCCAGTAGTATAGGACAGCGGAGGGGCAGAGTACCTGGAAACACCATATATTTT. Protein: CASSIGQRRGRVPGNTIYF. Combining the CDR3 with reference TRBV19 and TRBJ1-3 gives the whole variable domain DGGITQSPKYLFRKEGQNVTLSCEQNLNHDAMYWYRQDPGQGLRLIYYSQIVNDFQKGDIAEGYSVSREKKESFPLTVTSAQKNPTAFYLCASSIGQRRGRVPGNTIYFGEGSWLTVV.

The chain links TRBV6-5 to TRBJ2-5, with 8 bases lining up with TRBD1. The germline V gene encodes CDR1 MNHEY and CDR2 SVGAGI. There are 14 residues in the CDR3. Trimming took 4 bases from V and 4 from J; bases not matched to a gene: 5. CDR3 nucleotide sequence: TGTGCCAGCAGTTTCGCAGGGGGCAGAGAGACCCAGTACTTC. It specifies CASSFAGGRETQYF.

This rearrangement joins TRBV5-1 to TRBJ2-5; TRBD1 aligns across 9 bases. V lost 6 bases, J lost 4 bases, and 10 bases stayed unmatched. CDR1 is SGHRS, CDR2 YFSETQ, per germline. This CDR3 is built from 15 residues. The CDR3 nucleotides read TGCGCCAGCACCATTATACAGGGGGCTGGAGAGACCCAGTACTTC. Its protein product is CASTIIQGAGETQYF.

This clone was counted a single time. The chain uses TRBV10-3 and TRBJ1-2; D is ambiguous. The CDR3 loop spans 11 amino acids. CDR1 is ENHRY and CDR2 is SYGVKD in the germline V gene. V was shortened by 6 bases and J by 8 bases, with 10 bases between the two germline ends. The CDR3 spells CAIRAARGYTF. The CDR3, as DNA: TGTGCCATCAGGGCAGCGAGGGGCTACACCTTC.

The rearrangement links TRBV7-9 to TRBJ1-2; D ambiguous. The CDR3 extends over 13 amino acids. The germline gives CDR1 SEHNR, CDR2 FQNEAQ (reference sequence). V lost 1 base and J lost 4, with 7 bases in between. CDR3 nucleotide sequence: TGTGCCAGCAGCTTAGGGACTACCTATGGCTACACCTTC. As protein: CASSLGTTYGYTF.

The chain combines TRBV7-3 with TRBJ2-2; unclear D gene. This CDR3 region has 13 residues. Germline CDR1 is SGHTA and CDR2 is FQGTGA. The V end lost 2 bases, the J end lost 2 bases, and 3 bases lay between the germline ends. CDR3 bases: TGTGCCAGCAGCTTAGGCAACACCGGGGAGCTGTTTTTT. Its protein product is CASSLGNTGELFF.

The chain carries TRBV6-5 and TRBJ2-1; the D is unclear. Per the germline V gene, CDR1 is MNHEY and CDR2 is SVGAGI. V lost 0 bases and J lost 2, with 5 bases in between. The CDR3 loop spans 14 amino acids. The CDR3 spells CASSYSRAYNEQFF. As DNA, the CDR3 is TGTGCCAGCAGTTACTCTAGAGCCTACAATGAGCAGTTCTTC.

The rearrangement joins TRBV28 to TRBJ2-2; tentatively, D is TRBD1 (6 bases). CDR1 and CDR2 from the germline V gene are MDHEN and SYDVKM. This CDR3 contains 17 residues. The ends were cut back, 3 bases at V and 0 bases at J, with 14 bases in the middle. As DNA, the CDR3 is TGTGCCAGCAGTTTCCTACTGGACAGCACGAACACCGGGGAGCTGTTTTTT. Translating gives CASSFLLDSTNTGELFF.

J is TRBJ1-5 and V is TRBV19; 7 nucleotides agree with TRBD1. Germline CDR1 reads LNHDA; CDR2 reads SQIVND (reference sequence). Trimming removed 2 bases from V and 3 bases from J; junction bases left unmatched: 10. The CDR3 is made up of 17 amino acids. This chain's CDR3 is CASSIPTQTGANQPQHF. The CDR3 nucleotides read TGTGCCAGTAGTATACCCACCCAAACAGGGGCCAATCAGCCCCAGCATTTT. The whole variable domain, filled in from reference TRBV19 and TRBJ1-5, reads DGGITQSPKYLFRKEGQNVTLSCEQNLNHDAMYWYRQDPGQGLRLIYYSQIVNDFQKGDIAEGYSVSREKKESFPLTVTSAQKNPTAFYLCASSIPTQTGANQPQHFGDGTRLSIL.

V gene TRBV10-3 combines with J gene TRBJ1-2; the D gene is possibly TRBD1 (6 bases). The CDR3 totals 16 residues. Trimming pared 0 bases from V and 8 bases from J, leaving 19 bases between. Germline V CDR1 and CDR2: ENHRY, SYGVKD. The CDR3 reads CAISESGRRGGGGYTF. The CDR3 region has the DNA TGTGCCATCAGTGAGTCGGGAAGGAGGGGGGGAGGAGGCTACACCTTC.

This chain uses TRBV6-1 with TRBJ1-2, with D perhaps matching TRBD1 (6 bases). Per the germline V gene, CDR1 is MNHNS and CDR2 is SASEGT. The CDR3 is 14 amino acids. The V and J ends lost 1 base and 5 bases respectively, with 11 bases between them. The CDR3 here is CASSEDRAPYGYTF. The CDR3 DNA reads TGTGCCAGCAGTGAAGACAGGGCCCCGTATGGCTACACCTTC.